Presented here are 16 T cell receptor beta chains from one specimen sequenced in a study of cytomegalovirus exposure and HLA in healthy donors. PCR amplification relied on 60 Vbeta primers (plus 13 Jbeta primers). Profiling relied on immunoSEQ multiplex PCR, and the TCRdb table lists in-frame clones only, not all of them. The sample lists roughly 180,000 clones; about 79% were seen once. The sequencing sample was made of PBMCs. These receptors originate from a girl aged 2 to 10 in good health and CMV-seropositive.

The CDR3 nucleotides read TGTGCCAGCTCACTCCAGACAGGGTCGGTCTATGGCTACACCTTC. Its translation: CASSLQTGSVYGYTF. This chain uses TRBV18 with TRBJ1-2; 7 nucleotides match TRBD1. V gave up 4 bases and J gave up 4 bases; unmatched junction bases: 9. The CDR3 extends over 15 amino acids. Germline V lookup: CDR1 KGHSH, CDR2 LQKENI. Based on the CDR3 plus reference TRBV18 and TRBJ1-2, the full variable domain is NAGVMQNPRHLVRRRGQEARLRCSPMKGHSHVYWYRQLPEEGLKFMVYLQKENIIDESGMPKERFSAEFPKEGPSILRIQQVVRGDSAAYFCASSLQTGSVYGYTFGSGTRLTVV.

In this sample, this clone turned up once. The genes are TRBV7-2 and TRBJ1-2, with D possibly being TRBD1 (6 bases). This CDR3 comprises 15 residues. Trimming left V 5 bases short and J 4 bases short, with 17 bases between. Germline V lookup: CDR1 SGHTA, CDR2 FQGNSA. The CDR3 sequence: CASSRNSPGAYGYTF. In nucleotides, the CDR3 is TGTGCCAGCAGCCGCAACTCCCCAGGGGCCTATGGCTACACCTTC.

The chain uses TRBV5-1 and TRBJ2-7; 11 positions agree with TRBD1. CDR1 SGHRS and CDR2 YFSETQ come from the germline V gene. V dropped 4 bases and J dropped 3; count of bases not matched to a gene: 6. The CDR3 length is 15 residues. CDR3 in amino acids: CASSPTGTGGYEQYF. CDR3 DNA: TGCGCCAGCAGCCCGACGGGGACAGGGGGCTACGAGCAGTACTTC.

The chain carries TRBV9 and TRBJ2-1; 7 bases are a match to TRBD1. Germline CDR1 reads SGDLS; CDR2 reads YYNGEE. This CDR3 comprises 15 residues. The V segment lost 2 bases and the J segment 4 bases; nucleotides outside the gene matches: 6. DNA for the CDR3: TGTGCCAGCAGCGTCACCGGGACAGTGTACAATGAGCAGTTCTTC. Encoded protein: CASSVTGTVYNEQFF.

The chain joins TRBV5-4 to TRBJ2-7; 8 bases are shared with TRBD2. CDR1 SGHNT and CDR2 YYREEE come from the germline V gene (reference sequence). The CDR3 contains 16 residues. V shed 5 bases and J 5 bases; nucleotides not matched to a gene: 15. Here the CDR3 reads CASSRDAGTSPHEQYF. For the CDR3, the DNA is TGTGCCAGCAGTCGCGACGCCGGGACTAGTCCCCACGAGCAGTACTTC. The variable domain in full, with the rest retrieved from reference TRBV5-4 and TRBJ2-7, is ETGVTQSPTHLIKTRGQQVTLRCSSQSGHNTVSWYQQALGQGPQFIFQYYREEENGRGNFPPRFSGLQFPNYSSELNVNALELDDSALYLCASSRDAGTSPHEQYFGPGTRLTVT.

V gene TRBV14 combines with J gene TRBJ2-7; D perhaps matches TRBD2 (5 bases). The V end lost 0 bases, the J end lost 2 bases, and 11 bases lay between the germline ends. This CDR3 region has 15 residues. Germline CDR1 reads SGHDN; CDR2 reads FVKESK. For the CDR3, the DNA is TGTGCCAGCAGCCAAGACCGGGGAAGCCCCTACGAGCAGTACTTC. It encodes CASSQDRGSPYEQYF.

The chain uses TRBV5-1 and TRBJ2-2, with D unresolved. CDR1 is SGHRS, CDR2 YFSETQ, per germline. The CDR3 spans 15 residues. Trimming removed 0 bases from V and 7 bases from J, with 13 bases in between. The CDR3 bases are TGCGCCAGCAGCTTGGCGGCTAGTGAGAGCGGGGAGCTGTTTTTT. Amino acid sequence: CASSLAASESGELFF. The whole variable domain, filled in from reference TRBV5-1 and TRBJ2-2, reads KAGVTQTPRYLIKTRGQQVTLSCSPISGHRSVSWYQQTPGQGLQFLFEYFSETQRNKGNFPGRFSGRQFSNSRSEMNVSTLELGDSALYLCASSLAASESGELFFGEGSRLTVL.

The chain couples TRBV2 to TRBJ1-2, with D maybe TRBD1 (6 bases). The CDR3 is 12 residues long. Germline V lookup: CDR1 SNHLY, CDR2 FYNNEI. Between the trimmed V and J ends, which lost 2 bases and 8 bases, there was a span of 9 bases. The CDR3 DNA reads as TGTGCCAGCAGTGAAACAGGGAAAGGCTACACCTTC. Its translation: CASSETGKGYTF.

This chain uses TRBV5-4 with TRBJ1-2; 8 bases are a match to TRBD1. The junction had 1 base not matched to a gene; V was cut back by 4 bases and J by 2 bases. From germline, CDR1 is SGHNT and CDR2 YYREEE (reference sequence). The CDR3 extends over 13 amino acids. The CDR3 protein is CASSGDRNYGYTF. The CDR3 region has the DNA TGTGCCAGCAGCGGGGACAGGAACTATGGCTACACCTTC.

This chain uses TRBV4-2 with TRBJ2-3; the D gene is possibly TRBD2 (5 bases). V was shortened by 1 base and J by 2 bases, with 16 bases between the two germline ends. The germline V gene encodes CDR1 LGHNA and CDR2 YNFKEQ. CDR3 size: 17 residues. This CDR3 is CASSQGEERSVTDTQYF. The CDR3, as DNA: TGTGCCAGCAGCCAAGGTGAAGAGCGGTCTGTCACAGATACGCAGTATTTT.

The chain uses TRBV2 and TRBJ2-1, with 8 bases identical to TRBD2. There are 15 residues in the CDR3. Trimming at V came to 6 bases and at J to 8 bases, leaving 12 bases not matched to a gene. Germline CDR1 is SNHLY and CDR2 is FYNNEI. The CDR3 region has the DNA TGTGCCAGCAGGAAGAGCGGGAGTGGCTTAGATGAGCAGTTCTTC. It translates to CASRKSGSGLDEQFF.

The rearrangement joins TRBV6-5 to TRBJ1-2, with a possible D match to TRBD1 (5 bases). V shed 0 bases and J shed 2 bases, with 10 bases lying between them. Germline V gives CDR1 MNHEY, CDR2 SVGAGI. This CDR3 is built from 15 residues. The DNA for the CDR3 is TGTGCCAGCAGTTACTCGAAGGCAGGGAACTATGGCTACACCTTC. Encoded protein: CASSYSKAGNYGYTF.

The V and J genes are TRBV7-9 and TRBJ1-1; D ambiguous. The CDR3 runs to 11 residues. V lost 3 bases and J lost 11, with 10 bases in between. CDR1 is SEHNR, CDR2 FQNEAQ, per germline (reference sequence). CDR3 in DNA: TGTGCCAGCAGCTTTGAGATGATGGCTTTCTTT. This sequence encodes CASSFEMMAFF.

CDR3 nucleotide sequence: TGTGCCAGCAGCTCCGAGGGTAGTCGAAGGGACACTGAAGCTTTCTTT. Translating it yields CASSSEGSRRDTEAFF. The chain employs TRBV11-2 and TRBJ1-1; D gene unclear. The CDR3 sequence is 16 residues long. V lost 4 bases and J 3 bases, leaving 18 bases between the germline ends. CDR1 SGHAT and CDR2 FQNNGV come from the germline V gene.

J is TRBJ2-7 and V is TRBV7-3; a weak D match, TRBD2 (7 bases). The CDR3 runs to 14 residues. Per germline, CDR1 SGHTA and CDR2 FQGTGA. The V gene lost 0 bases and the J gene lost 5 bases, with 11 bases spanning the gap. The CDR3 DNA sequence: TGTGCCAGCAGCTTAACGGGGGGGCCTGACGAGCAGTACTTC. Protein sequence: CASSLTGGPDEQYF. Together with reference TRBV7-3 and TRBJ2-7, the CDR3 gives the full variable domain: GAGVSQTPSNKVTEKGKYVELRCDPISGHTALYWYRQSLGQGPEFLIYFQGTGAADDSGLPNDRFFAVRPEGSVSTLKIQRTERGDSAVYLCASSLTGGPDEQYFGPGTRLTVT.

CDR3 amino acids: CASSEGVATNEKLFF. DNA of the CDR3: TGTGCCAGCTCCGAAGGGGTTGCAACTAATGAAAAACTGTTTTTT. The genes are TRBV18 and TRBJ1-4; D is perhaps TRBD1 (5 bases). The CDR3 contains 15 residues. V was trimmed by 6 bases and J by 0 bases, leaving 11 bases between them. Germline CDR1 reads KGHSH; CDR2 reads LQKENI.